This TCR beta chain was profiled in a study of T cell responses to AZD1222 COVID-19 vaccine. Study-wide results and limits: Increased Spike-specific TCR breadth and depth were observed after two AZD1222 doses. Among those given AZD1222, only 5 to 7 were seropositive at baseline. Clonal diversity may have been underestimated in mostly white British donors. Researchers took repertoire samples only after the peak T cell response had come.

V was clipped by 3 bases and J by 1 base, with 12 bases between them. The germline gives CDR1 SGDLS, CDR2 YYNGEE. The CDR3 totals 15 residues. Profiled with immunoSEQ multiplex PCR; TCRdb holds only in-frame clones, not every one. The table includes about 70,000 clones, approximately 85% detected once. Note on this clone: What it binds is unknown.

This sample comprised peripheral blood, obtained on day 0 of MenACWY control vaccination. The rearrangement uses TRBV9 and TRBJ2-3; D possibly matches TRBD1 or TRBD2 (5 bases each). The receptor was isolated from an adult in good health. The CDR3 sequence: CASSGRGPRTDTQYF. CDR3 bases: TGTGCCAGCAGCGGCCGGGGCCCACGCACAGATACGCAGTATTTT.